These 16 T cell receptor beta chains were sequenced from one sample in a study of CD8 T cells in ankylosing spondylitis. Via MiXCR, TCRdb re-called the 5' RACE reads, giving one row per CDR3 protein. The data show 250,000 to 400,000 distinct CDR3 sequences, roughly 12% seen once. The material sequenced was blood, either unsorted or a sorted T cell fraction (not recorded which). The receptors derive from a female donor with ankylosing spondylitis or in good health (not recorded which).

This clonotype has at least ten counts. The chain links TRBV5-1 to TRBJ1-6; 8 nucleotides match TRBD1. J gave up 10 bases and V 5 bases, and 5 bases lay outside the gene matches. This CDR3 region has 13 residues. Germline-derived CDR1 and CDR2 are SGHRS and YFSETQ. The CDR3 DNA reads TGCGCCAGCAGGAACAGGGGGAACTCACCCCTCCACTTT. Protein sequence: CASRNRGNSPLHF.

This clonotype was observed a handful of times. The CDR3 region has the DNA TGTGCCAGCAGAAGGGGGGTAGAGGAGGAGACCCAGTACTTC. Translation gives CASRRGVEEETQYF. This chain joins TRBV28 and TRBJ2-5; tentatively, D is TRBD1 or TRBD2 (6 bases each). The CDR3 loop spans 14 amino acids. The V gene's germline CDR1 is MDHEN and CDR2 SYDVKM. Trimming took off 6 bases at V and 5 bases at J, with 16 bases between the two ends. Filled out from reference TRBV28 and TRBJ2-5, the complete variable domain reads DVKVTQSSRYLVKRTGEKVFLECVQDMDHENMFWYRQDPGLGLRLIYFSYDVKMKEKGDIPEGYSVSREKKERFSLILESASTNQTSMYLCASRRGVEEETQYFGPGTRLLVL.

Ten or more counts support this clonotype. This chain uses TRBV20-1 with TRBJ2-5; D remains unclear. V lost 5 bases and J 5 bases, leaving 15 bases between the germline ends. CDR3 length: 13 residues. In germline, CDR1 is DFQATT, CDR2 SNEGSKA (reference sequence). The CDR3: CSALTLDEETQYF. The CDR3 coding sequence is TGCAGTGCTTTAACCCTAGACGAGGAGACCCAGTACTTC.

Ten or more counts support this clonotype. This chain uses TRBV10-3 with TRBJ2-2; D is undetermined. The CDR3 is 14 residues long. Deletions cut 10 bases from V and 3 bases from J, with 15 bases between. Germline values: CDR1 ENHRY, CDR2 SYGVKD. The CDR3 DNA reads as TGTGCCAGCACGAGTCAATTGGACACCGGGGAGCTGTTTTTT. Encoded protein: CASTSQLDTGELFF.

The V and J genes are TRBV15 and TRBJ1-1; D is uncertain. The ends were cut back, 3 bases at V and 5 bases at J, with 7 bases in the middle. Per the germline V gene, CDR1 is LNHNV and CDR2 is YYDKDF (reference sequence). This CDR3 has 12 amino acids. The CDR3 nucleotides read TGTGCCACCAGCAGGGACCCGACTGAAGCTTTCTTT. Translated, it gives CATSRDPTEAFF.

This clonotype was recorded many times. This sequence joins TRBV20-1 and TRBJ2-7; 10 bases line up with TRBD2. The trim removed 0 bases at V and 4 bases at J, leaving 3 bases unmatched. CDR3 length equals 14 residues. Germline CDR1 and CDR2: DFQATT and SNEGSKA (reference sequence). CDR3 DNA: TGCAGTGCTAGAGATGCTAGCGGGAGTTACGAGCAGTACTTC. This encodes CSARDASGSYEQYF.

This clonotype was seen a single time. The rearrangement joins TRBV7-2 to TRBJ2-3; D is unresolved. This CDR3 has 13 amino acids. Trimming pared 5 bases from V and 2 bases from J, leaving 8 bases between. Looked up from germline, CDR1 is SGHTA and CDR2 is FQGNSA. This CDR3 reads CASSVENTDTQYF. In DNA form, the CDR3 reads TGTGCCAGCAGCGTAGAAAACACAGATACGCAGTATTTT.

This clonotype was seen at least ten times. The CDR3: CASSLDVGGVIDTQYF. CDR3 in DNA: TGTGCCAGCAGCTTAGATGTGGGGGGCGTCATCGATACGCAGTATTTT. The chain carries TRBV7-8 and TRBJ2-3; D may correspond to TRBD1 or TRBD2 (6 bases each). The V gene's germline CDR1 is SGHVS and CDR2 FQNEAQ. The CDR3 runs 16 residues. V lost 1 base to trimming and J lost 6 bases, with 17 bases between them.

This clonotype turned up a few times. V gene TRBV25-1 combines with J gene TRBJ1-3; D possibly corresponds to TRBD1 (5 bases). The CDR3 loop spans 15 amino acids. Germline V CDR1 and CDR2: MGHDK, SYGVNS. The ends were cut back, 0 bases at V and 8 bases at J, with 14 bases in the middle. The CDR3: CASSEYQGPADTIYF. DNA for the CDR3: TGTGCCAGCAGTGAATACCAGGGTCCGGCGGACACCATATATTTT.

This clonotype was detected ten times or more. The chain couples TRBV7-8 to TRBJ1-3; D not resolved. The V gene's germline CDR1 is SGHVS and CDR2 FQNEAQ. The CDR3 length is 14 residues. V was trimmed by 5 bases and J by 0 bases, leaving 8 bases between them. CDR3 loop: CASSPRGSGNTIYF. The CDR3 nucleotides read TGTGCCAGCAGCCCGCGGGGCTCTGGAAACACCATATATTTT. Complete variable domain (other parts from reference TRBV7-8 and TRBJ1-3): GAGVSQSPRYKVAKRGQDVALRCDPISGHVSLFWYQQALGQGPEFLTYFQNEAQLDKSGLPSDRFFAERPEGSVSTLKIQRTQQEDSAVYLCASSPRGSGNTIYFGEGSWLTVV.

This clonotype was seen ten or more times. This chain connects TRBV28 to TRBJ2-1; no clear D gene. V lost 8 bases and J lost 0, with 8 bases in between. The CDR3 covers 13 residues. Germline V gene lookup returns CDR1 MDHEN and CDR2 SYDVKM. CDR3 nucleotide sequence: TGTGCCAGCGTCAGTAGCTCCTACAATGAGCAGTTCTTC. Its translation is CASVSSSYNEQFF. Based on the CDR3 plus reference TRBV28 and TRBJ2-1, the full variable domain is DVKVTQSSRYLVKRTGEKVFLECVQDMDHENMFWYRQDPGLGLRLIYFSYDVKMKEKGDIPEGYSVSREKKERFSLILESASTNQTSMYLCASVSSSYNEQFFGPGTRLTVL.

This clonotype was seen ten or more times. The gene calls are TRBV5-1 and TRBJ1-5; TRBD1 is a possible D gene (5 bases). The V end was cut by 0 bases, the J end by 0 bases, with 7 bases between. CDR1 SGHRS and CDR2 YFSETQ come from the germline V gene. The CDR3 sequence is 15 residues long. The CDR3 DNA reads as TGCGCCAGCAGCTTGGCTGGGGGTAGCAATCAGCCCCAGCATTTT. Amino acids: CASSLAGGSNQPQHF.

A word on this clonotype: It may be a read error: a sequence one base away is much more abundant. The rearrangement joins TRBV20-1 to TRBJ1-2; unclear D gene. Germline CDR1 reads DFQATT; CDR2 reads SNEGSKA (reference sequence). Trimming removed 0 bases at V and 5 bases at J, with 16 bases between. This CDR3 is built from 15 residues. The chain's CDR3 is CSAREVVIDDYGYTF. CDR3 coding DNA: TGCAGTGCTAGAGAGGTAGTGATAGATGATTATGGCTACACCTTC.

At least ten counts were recorded for this clonotype. The chain uses TRBV20-1 and TRBJ1-2; possibly TRBD1 for D (5 bases). Germline values: CDR1 DFQATT, CDR2 SNEGSKA (reference sequence). V was trimmed by 4 bases and J by 3 bases, leaving 15 bases between them. The CDR3 sequence is 14 residues long. The CDR3 spells CSAIRGSGDYGYTF. The CDR3 DNA reads as TGCAGTGCTATAAGGGGTTCGGGGGACTATGGCTACACCTTC.

In its sample, this clonotype was seen many times. The chain has TRBV5-1 and TRBJ2-7; 7 nucleotides align to TRBD1. The length of the CDR3 is 14 residues. V lost 3 bases and J lost 3; bases outside the gene matches: 6. CDR1 and CDR2 (germline): SGHRS, YFSETQ. The CDR3 reads CASSSGQPIYEQYF. DNA of the CDR3: TGCGCCAGCAGCTCGGGACAGCCCATCTACGAGCAGTACTTC.

This rearrangement joins TRBV4-3 to TRBJ1-3; 11 nucleotides line up with TRBD1. The length of the CDR3 is 18 residues. Germline V gene lookup returns CDR1 LGHNA and CDR2 YSLEER. Unmatched junction bases numbered 8, after V lost 1 base and J lost 3 bases. The chain's CDR3 is CASSQGSGTGGDGNTIYF. CDR3 in DNA: TGCGCCAGCAGCCAAGGATCTGGGACAGGGGGTGATGGAAACACCATATATTTT.